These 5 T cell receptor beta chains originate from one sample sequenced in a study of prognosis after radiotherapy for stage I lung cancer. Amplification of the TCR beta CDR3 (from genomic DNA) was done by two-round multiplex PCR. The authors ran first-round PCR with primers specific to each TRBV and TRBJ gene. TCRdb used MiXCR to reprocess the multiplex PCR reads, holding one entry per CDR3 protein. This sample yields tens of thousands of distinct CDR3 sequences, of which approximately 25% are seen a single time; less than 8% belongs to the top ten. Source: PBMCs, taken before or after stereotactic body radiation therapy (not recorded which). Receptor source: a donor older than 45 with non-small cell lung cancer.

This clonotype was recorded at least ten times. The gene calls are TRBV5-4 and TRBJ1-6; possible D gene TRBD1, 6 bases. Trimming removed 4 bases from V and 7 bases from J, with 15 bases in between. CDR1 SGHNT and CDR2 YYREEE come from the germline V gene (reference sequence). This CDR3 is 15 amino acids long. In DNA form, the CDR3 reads TGTGCCAGCAGCCGTGGACAGCTCCCCAATTCACCCCTCCACTTT. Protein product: CASSRGQLPNSPLHF. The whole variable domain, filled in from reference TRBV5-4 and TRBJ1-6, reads ETGVTQSPTHLIKTRGQQVTLRCSSQSGHNTVSWYQQALGQGPQFIFQYYREEENGRGNFPPRFSGLQFPNYSSELNVNALELDDSALYLCASSRGQLPNSPLHFGNGTRLTVT.

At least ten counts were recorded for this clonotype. The CDR3 coding sequence is TGTGCCAGCAGTCCGGGACTAGCGGTAGATACGCAGTATTTT. It encodes CASSPGLAVDTQYF. The gene calls are TRBV28 and TRBJ2-3, with 11 nucleotides matching TRBD2. The junction had 3 bases not matched to a gene; V was cut back by 5 bases and J by 5 bases. The CDR3 contains 14 residues. Germline CDR1 reads MDHEN; CDR2 reads SYDVKM.

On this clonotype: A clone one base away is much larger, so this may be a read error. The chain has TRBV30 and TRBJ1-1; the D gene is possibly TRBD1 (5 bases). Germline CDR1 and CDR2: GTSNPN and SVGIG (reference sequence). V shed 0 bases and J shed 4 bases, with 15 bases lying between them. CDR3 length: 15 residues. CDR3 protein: CAWSVPGARLTEAFF. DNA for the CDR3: TGTGCCTGGAGTGTACCCGGGGCGCGCCTCACTGAAGCTTTCTTT.

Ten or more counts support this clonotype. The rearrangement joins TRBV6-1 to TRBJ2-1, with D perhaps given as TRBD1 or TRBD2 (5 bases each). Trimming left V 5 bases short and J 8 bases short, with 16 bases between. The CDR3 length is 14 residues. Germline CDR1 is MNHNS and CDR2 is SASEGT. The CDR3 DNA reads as TGTGCCAGCAGTCCCCGGGGACCGACGGATGAGCAGTTCTTC. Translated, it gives CASSPRGPTDEQFF.

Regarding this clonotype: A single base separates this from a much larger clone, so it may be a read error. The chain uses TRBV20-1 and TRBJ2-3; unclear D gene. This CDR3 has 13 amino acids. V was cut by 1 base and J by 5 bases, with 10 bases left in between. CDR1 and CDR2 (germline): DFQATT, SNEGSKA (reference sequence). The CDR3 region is CSARVWAVDTQYF. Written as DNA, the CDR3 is TGCAGTGCTAGAGTGTGGGCCGTAGATACGCAGTATTTT.